These 18 T cell receptor beta chains came from one sample sequenced in a study of T cells in localized non-small cell lung cancer. Using immunoSEQ multiplex PCR, the repertoire was profiled, and TCRdb retains in-frame clones only, with some absent. Of about 59,000 clones in the sample, roughly 92% were seen once. Sequenced material: peripheral blood, taken before any cancer treatment. These receptors were collected from a man between 40 and 70 years old with stage I lung adenocarcinoma.

V gene TRBV7-3 combines with J gene TRBJ2-1; TRBD1 matches 9 bases. The junction had 10 bases not matched to a gene; V was cut back by 5 bases and J by 8 bases. The CDR3 extends over 15 amino acids. Germline V gene lookup returns CDR1 SGHTA and CDR2 FQGTGA. CDR3 sequence reads: CASSPRDRGIYEQFF. The CDR3 DNA reads TGTGCCAGCAGCCCACGCGACAGGGGGATCTATGAGCAGTTCTTC.

The genes are TRBV18 and TRBJ1-1; perhaps TRBD1 as D (5 bases). V dropped 4 bases and J dropped 0 bases, with 15 bases sitting between them. CDR1 and CDR2 from the germline V gene are KGHSH and LQKENI. There are 16 residues in the CDR3. This CDR3 reads CASSHLGAGLNTEAFF. The CDR3 DNA is TGTGCCAGCTCACACCTCGGGGCCGGATTGAACACTGAAGCTTTCTTT.

The chain uses TRBV4-1 and TRBJ2-7; possibly TRBD1 for D (6 bases). The CDR3 contains 15 residues. V lost 1 base, J lost 5 bases, and 15 bases lay in between. Per germline, CDR1 MGHRA and CDR2 YSYEKL. The CDR3 protein is CASSQVVGAIHEQYF. In nucleotides, the CDR3 is TGCGCCAGCAGCCAAGTGGTGGGGGCAATCCACGAGCAGTACTTC.

The J gene is TRBJ2-1, the V gene TRBV6-1; 12 nucleotides agree with TRBD1. Germline V lookup: CDR1 MNHNS, CDR2 SASEGT. The CDR3 loop spans 15 amino acids. The trim removed 6 bases at V and 8 bases at J, leaving 8 bases unmatched. CDR3 DNA sequence: TGTGCCAGCAGGGTTTGGGACAGGGGGCAGGATGAGCAGTTCTTC. As protein: CASRVWDRGQDEQFF.

The table lists this clone with a few counts. The V and J genes are TRBV29-1 and TRBJ1-1; D unresolved. CDR3 length: 11 amino acids. Trimming removed 7 bases from V and 8 bases from J, with 14 bases in between. The germline V gene encodes CDR1 SQVTM and CDR2 ANQGSEA. CDR3 residues: CSGGWAAEAFF. The CDR3 DNA is TGCAGCGGTGGGTGGGCAGCCGAAGCTTTCTTT.

This clone was detected only a few times. Because the CDR3's place on the DNA is in doubt, the DNA is left out and the CDR3 is given as listed by TCRdb. V gene TRBV12-1 combines with J gene TRBJ2-1; the table's D call TRBD2 went unverified against the DNA. TRBV12-1 is described as a pseudogene. Ends included, the CDR3 has 20 residues. Here the CDR3 reads CASSFADGTSGRGRYNEQFF.

The chain couples TRBV19 to TRBJ1-1, with 9 bases fitting TRBD1. From germline, CDR1 is LNHDA and CDR2 SQIVND (reference sequence). V gave up 3 bases and J gave up 4 bases; unmatched junction bases: 6. This CDR3 spans 15 amino acids. The CDR3 is CASSMRGQGLTEAFF. The DNA of the CDR3 is TGTGCCAGTAGTATGAGGGGACAGGGTCTCACTGAAGCTTTCTTT.

As to this clone: At one boundary the junction diverges from the germline segment, which might be a read error. The rearrangement links TRBV6-6 to TRBJ2-2; either TRBD1 or TRBD2 may supply D (5 bases each). The CDR3 runs to 14 residues. The germline CDR1 and CDR2 sequences are MNHNY and SVGAGI (reference sequence). CDR3 residues: CASRRMGPQGALFF. DNA for the CDR3: TGTGCCAGCCGAAGAATGGGACCCCAAGGGGCGCTGTTTTTT.

J is TRBJ2-3 and V is TRBV11-3; D may be TRBD2 (5 bases). Germline CDR1 reads SGHNT; CDR2 reads YENEEA. Trimming stripped 3 bases from V and 6 bases from J, with 16 bases between. The CDR3 covers 15 residues. CDR3 region: CASSFGRGIRDTQYF. CDR3 sequence (DNA): TGTGCCAGCAGCTTTGGGAGAGGTATAAGGGATACGCAGTATTTT.

V and J are TRBV7-9 and TRBJ1-5, with D uncertain. The CDR3 contains 15 residues. Germline lookup yields CDR1 SEHNR and CDR2 FQNEAQ (reference sequence). The V end lost 4 bases, the J end lost 2 bases, and 12 bases lay between the germline ends. The CDR3 nucleotides are TGTGCCAGCAGCTCCCTCTCAGACGGCAATCAGCCCCAGCATTTT. Residues: CASSSLSDGNQPQHF. Supplemented by reference TRBV7-9 and TRBJ1-5, the full variable domain reads DTGVSQNPRHKITKRGQNVTFRCDPISEHNRLYWYRQTLGQGPEFLTYFQNEAQLEKSRLLSDRFSAERPKGSFSTLEIQRTEQGDSAMYLCASSSLSDGNQPQHFGDGTRLSIL.

The chain links TRBV28 to TRBJ2-7; 10 bases agree with TRBD2. CDR1 and CDR2 from the germline V gene are MDHEN and SYDVKM. V trimming: 2 bases; J trimming: 3 bases; junction bases outside the gene matches: 1. The CDR3 is 14 residues long. Here the CDR3 reads CASSLRLAGYEQYF. The CDR3 DNA sequence: TGTGCCAGCAGTTTACGACTAGCGGGCTACGAGCAGTACTTC.

This chain links TRBV5-8 with TRBJ1-5; TRBD1 matches 8 bases. The CDR3 totals 16 residues. The J segment lost 3 bases and the V segment lost 2 bases, leaving 7 bases of the junction unmatched. Looked up from germline, CDR1 is SGHTS and CDR2 is YDEGEE. In DNA, the CDR3 is TGTGCCAGCAGCTTTGACAGGGGAGGGCTCAATCAGCCCCAGCATTTT. It codes for CASSFDRGGLNQPQHF.

The chain links TRBV5-8 to TRBJ1-5, with a tentative D call TRBD1 (6 bases). The CDR3 sequence is 17 residues long. V shed 0 bases and J shed 6 bases, with 19 bases lying between them. Germline CDR1 SGHTS, CDR2 YDEGEE. CDR3 sequence reads: CASSLVDAGARGQPQHF. In DNA form, the CDR3 reads TGTGCCAGCAGCTTGGTAGATGCGGGGGCAAGAGGTCAGCCCCAGCATTTT.

J is TRBJ2-3 and V is TRBV5-6; D is possibly TRBD2 (6 bases). Germline CDR1 SGHDT, CDR2 YYEEEE. Trimming took 0 bases from V and 0 from J, leaving 11 bases between them. The CDR3 runs 16 residues. The CDR3 protein is CASSLGSGTSTDTQYF. The DNA for the CDR3 is TGTGCCAGCAGCTTGGGTTCCGGGACTAGCACAGATACGCAGTATTTT.

This chain connects TRBV9 to TRBJ2-7; D remains unclear. Germline loops: CDR1 SGDLS, CDR2 YYNGEE. V lost 4 bases and J lost 5, with 16 bases in between. The CDR3 is 14 amino acids. Here the CDR3 DNA reads TGTGCCAGCAGCTCACGACAAGGTAGGGACGAGCAGTACTTC. Translation gives CASSSRQGRDEQYF.

The gene calls are TRBV28 and TRBJ1-5, with D possibly TRBD1 on 6 matching bases. This CDR3 spans 13 amino acids. V was trimmed by 3 bases and J by 8 bases, leaving 11 bases between them. The germline V gene has CDR1 MDHEN and CDR2 SYDVKM. The CDR3 here is CASSFGGLEPQHF. CDR3 nucleotide sequence: TGTGCCAGCAGTTTTGGGGGGCTGGAGCCCCAGCATTTT.

Points on this clone: Different DNA sequences within this sample yield the same CDR3. The V and J genes are TRBV10-3 and TRBJ1-1, with no clear D. Trimming cost V 0 bases and J 5 bases, with 10 bases left between them. This CDR3 contains 14 residues. Germline V gene data show CDR1 as ENHRY and CDR2 as SYGVKD. The CDR3 coding sequence is TGTGCCATCAGTGAGTCCGGGAAATTAACTGAAGCTTTCTTT. Protein sequence: CAISESGKLTEAFF.

The chain uses TRBV2 and TRBJ1-3; D uncertain. The V and J ends lost 6 bases and 5 bases respectively, with 20 bases between them. CDR3 length: 16 residues. Germline loops: CDR1 SNHLY, CDR2 FYNNEI. The CDR3 DNA follows: TGTGCCAGCAGCCCCTCACACGGTTCGAATAGAAACACCATATATTTT. It specifies CASSPSHGSNRNTIYF.